This TCR beta chain was recovered during a study of a mutant IDH1 vaccine in newly diagnosed glioma. In the study overall: Patients received vaccination from 4-6 weeks after radiotherapy alone, or with temozolomide cycles. Sex distribution of treated patients was approximately 62% male and approximately 38% female; mean age was around 40 years.

Here immunoSEQ multiplex PCR was the method, and the copy in TCRdb shows in-frame clones only, minus some. The sample has tens of thousands of clones, about 90% seen once. Time point described: week 35, safety follow-up. Every vaccination contained 300 ug of the mutant IDH1 20-mer peptide and was paired with topical imiquimod. Astrocytomas that were new, WHO grade 3 or 4, IDH1-mutant and ATRX-lost were present in the donors. As to this clone: Its antigen remains unknown.

The source of this sequence is a man aged 35-49 years with glioma. Here the sequenced sample was PBMCs, taken from a glioma patient whose treatment included an IDH1 peptide vaccine.

The CDR3 DNA reads TGCGCCAGCAGCGTGGAGCCCGGGGTTGTCGAAGCTTTCTTT. This gives the protein CASSVEPGVVEAFF. This sequence joins TRBV5-1 and TRBJ1-1; the D is unclear. Per germline, CDR1 SGHRS and CDR2 YFSETQ. V lost 4 bases and J lost 8, with 18 bases in between. The CDR3 is made up of 14 amino acids.